This TCR beta chain was recorded in a study of shared clonotypes between healthy human individuals. Findings of the study overall: In general, naive subsets displayed greater estimated richness than memory subsets did. The study found lower generation probabilities in non-shared clonotypes than in those shared by all four donors.

Terminally differentiated effector memory CD45RA+ cells were left out of the naive CD8 fraction, which was CD45RO-negative and positively selected for CCR7. The donors were all Caucasian adults (living in Nashville, Tennessee). This CDR3 comprises 15 residues. The ends lost 8 bases at V and 3 bases at J; junction bases unmatched: 11. The V gene's germline CDR1 is SSHAT and CDR2 FNYEAQ (reference sequence). The run depth of the assay was deep. Libraries were prepared by immunoSEQ multiplex PCR; TCRdb keeps only in-frame clonotypes and omits some of them. This table has 2 million to 2.5 million clones, roughly 91% appearing once. About this clone: The antigen is undetermined.

The receptor was derived from a man younger than 35 in good health. Some clones in this sample may be carry-over from other donors' samples. V is TRBV7-7 and J is TRBJ2-5; 8 nucleotides match TRBD1. The sample taken for sequencing was naive CD8+ T cells from PBMCs. CDR3 nucleotide sequence: TGTGCCAGCCGCGCGGGACAGGTCGTAAAAGAGACCCAGTACTTC. Its translation is CASRAGQVVKETQYF.